This T cell receptor (beta chain) was observed in a study of Tregs in tolerant kidney transplant recipients. As for this clone: Its antigen is not identified.

The study, taken as a whole, reports: Changing PCR primers prevented nucleotide comparison between some patients' samples. No direct test of biological reproducibility was done here. Findings come from small patient numbers and require larger validation.

CD4+CD25+CD127- Tregs, CD4+CD25- non-Tregs, CD4 and CD8 cells were sorted. TCRdb's table, derived via immunoSEQ multiplex PCR, lists solely in-frame clones and lacks some. The data show some 66,000 clones, over 85% seen once. This CDR3 has 14 amino acids. The V end was cut by 4 bases, the J end by 2 bases, with 11 bases between. Germline CDR1 SNHLY, CDR2 FYNNEI. The TCR was taken from a human donor who received a combined kidney and bone marrow transplant. Sequencing used CD8+ T cells from blood, obtained before the transplant. V usage is TRBV2 and J usage is TRBJ2-5; a weak D match, TRBD2 (6 bases). CDR3 residues: CASSGLAEQETQYF. In nucleotides, the CDR3 is TGTGCCAGCAGTGGATTAGCGGAGCAAGAGACCCAGTACTTC.